This entry concerns a single T cell receptor beta chain. The antigen remains unidentified. This sample was included in a study of T cells in tumors after PD-1 blockade. Study information: Daily vismodegib 150 mg continued in a subset of anti-PD-1-treated patients. Study outcomes and limitations: Two pre-treatment samples showed no clonal replacement between them.

Profiling relied on immunoSEQ multiplex PCR, and the TCRdb table lists in-frame clones only, not all of them. The sample carries approximately 2,000 clones, roughly 70% recorded once. CDR3 length: 15 residues. Germline trimming cut 3 bases from V and 7 bases from J; bases unmatched to any gene: 9. CDR1 MNHNS and CDR2 SASEGT come from the germline V gene. Time point defined: second of two pre-therapy site-matched biopsies two to three months apart. Tumor biopsies came from the same primary tumor site before and after PD-1 blockade. Template: tumor biopsy or peripheral blood genomic DNA, roughly 550-6,004 ng per sample.

The gene calls are TRBV6-1 and TRBJ2-1; 7 bases fit TRBD1. This clonotype was sampled from a human donor with basal cell carcinoma. The material was tumor tissue, obtained before anti-PD-1 treatment. CDR3 DNA sequence: TGTGCCAGCAGTGATTTGGCGCAGGGGGAGAATGAGCAGTTCTTC. It translates to CASSDLAQGENEQFF.